This TCR beta chain came from a study of CD8 T cells in Susac syndrome. CD8+ and CD4+ T cells from blood underwent TCR beta sequencing, which was carried out in a high-throughput format. The multiple sclerosis control group comprised treatment-naive patients with stable or active relapsing-remitting disease. The sample holds one count of this clonotype. This CDR3 is 14 amino acids long. Trimming removed 0 bases from V and 3 bases from J, with 11 bases in between. Germline V CDR1 and CDR2: DFQATT, SNEGSKA (reference sequence). When the RNA was reverse transcribed, random hexamers were used with an input of about 0.5 to 1 ug. It was immunoSEQ multiplex PCR that amplified TCR beta CDR3 across 54 Vbeta and 13 Jbeta. TCRdb re-derived calls from the immunoSEQ multiplex PCR reads in MiXCR, one entry per CDR3 protein. This repertoire shows over 150,000 distinct CDR3 sequences, around 93% found once; its top ten account for around 0.097%.

The sample comprised CD4+ T cells from PBMCs. The receptor was isolated from a human donor with multiple sclerosis. The chain uses TRBV20-1 and TRBJ2-5; D is undetermined. The CDR3 sequence is CSARDREVEETQYF. CDR3 in DNA: TGCAGTGCTAGAGATCGTGAGGTAGAAGAGACCCAGTACTTC.